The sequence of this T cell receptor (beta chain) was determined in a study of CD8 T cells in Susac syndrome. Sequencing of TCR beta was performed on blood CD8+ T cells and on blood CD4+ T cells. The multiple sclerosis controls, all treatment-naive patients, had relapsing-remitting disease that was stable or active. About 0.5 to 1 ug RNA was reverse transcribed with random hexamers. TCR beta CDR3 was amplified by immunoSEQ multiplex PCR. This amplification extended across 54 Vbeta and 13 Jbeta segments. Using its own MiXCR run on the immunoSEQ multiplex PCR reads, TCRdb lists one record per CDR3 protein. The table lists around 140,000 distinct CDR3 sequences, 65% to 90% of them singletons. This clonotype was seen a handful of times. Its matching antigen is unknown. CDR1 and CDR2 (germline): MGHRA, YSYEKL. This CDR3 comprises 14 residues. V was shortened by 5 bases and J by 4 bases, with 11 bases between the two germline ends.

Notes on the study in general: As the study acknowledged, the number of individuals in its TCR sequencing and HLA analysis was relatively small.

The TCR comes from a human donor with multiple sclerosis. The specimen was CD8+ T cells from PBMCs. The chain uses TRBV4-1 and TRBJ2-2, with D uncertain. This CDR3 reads CASSVILGTGELFF. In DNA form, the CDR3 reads TGCGCCAGCAGCGTTATCTTAGGCACCGGGGAGCTGTTTTTT.